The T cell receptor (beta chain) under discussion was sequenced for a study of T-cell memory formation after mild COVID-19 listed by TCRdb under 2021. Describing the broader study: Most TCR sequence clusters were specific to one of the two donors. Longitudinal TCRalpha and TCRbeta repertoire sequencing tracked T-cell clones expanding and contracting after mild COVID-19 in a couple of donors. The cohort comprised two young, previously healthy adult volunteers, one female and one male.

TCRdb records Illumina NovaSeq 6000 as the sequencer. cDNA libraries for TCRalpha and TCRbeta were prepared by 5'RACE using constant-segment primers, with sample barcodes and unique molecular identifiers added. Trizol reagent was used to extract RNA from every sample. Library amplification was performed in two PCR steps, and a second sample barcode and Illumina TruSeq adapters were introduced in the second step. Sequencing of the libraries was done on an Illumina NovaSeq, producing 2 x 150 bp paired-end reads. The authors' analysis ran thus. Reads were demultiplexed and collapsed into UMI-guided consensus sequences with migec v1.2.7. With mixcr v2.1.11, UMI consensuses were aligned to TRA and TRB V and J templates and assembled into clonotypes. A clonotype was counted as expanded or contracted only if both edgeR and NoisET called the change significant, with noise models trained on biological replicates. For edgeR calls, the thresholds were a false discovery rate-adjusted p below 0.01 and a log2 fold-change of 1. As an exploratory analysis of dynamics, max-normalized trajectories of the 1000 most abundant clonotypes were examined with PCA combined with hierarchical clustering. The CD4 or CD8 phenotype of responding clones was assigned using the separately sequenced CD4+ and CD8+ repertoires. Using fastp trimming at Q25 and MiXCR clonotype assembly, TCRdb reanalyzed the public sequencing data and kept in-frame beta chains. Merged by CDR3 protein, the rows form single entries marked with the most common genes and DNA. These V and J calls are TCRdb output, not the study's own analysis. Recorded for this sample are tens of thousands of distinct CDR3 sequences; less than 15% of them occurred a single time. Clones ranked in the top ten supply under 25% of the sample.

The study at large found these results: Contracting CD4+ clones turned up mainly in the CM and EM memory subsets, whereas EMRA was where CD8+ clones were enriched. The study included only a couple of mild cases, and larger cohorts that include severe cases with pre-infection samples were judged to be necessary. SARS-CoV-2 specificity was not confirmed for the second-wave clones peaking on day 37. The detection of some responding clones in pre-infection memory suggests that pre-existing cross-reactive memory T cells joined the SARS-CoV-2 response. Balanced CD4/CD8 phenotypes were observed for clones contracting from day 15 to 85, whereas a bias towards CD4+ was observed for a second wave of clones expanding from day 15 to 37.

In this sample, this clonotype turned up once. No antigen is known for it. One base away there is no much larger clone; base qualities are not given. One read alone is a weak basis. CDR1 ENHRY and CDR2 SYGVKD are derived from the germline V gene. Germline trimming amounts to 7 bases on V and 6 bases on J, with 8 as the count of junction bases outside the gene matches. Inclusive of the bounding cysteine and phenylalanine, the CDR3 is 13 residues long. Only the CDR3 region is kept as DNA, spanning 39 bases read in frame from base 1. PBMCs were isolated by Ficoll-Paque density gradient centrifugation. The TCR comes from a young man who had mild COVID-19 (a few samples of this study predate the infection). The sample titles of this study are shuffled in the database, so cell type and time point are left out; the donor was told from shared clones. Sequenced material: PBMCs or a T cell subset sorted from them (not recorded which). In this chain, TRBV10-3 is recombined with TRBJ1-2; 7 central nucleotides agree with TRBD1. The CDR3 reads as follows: CAINGQGEDGYTF. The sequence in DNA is TGTGCCATCAATGGGCAGGGGGAAGATGGCTACACCTTC.